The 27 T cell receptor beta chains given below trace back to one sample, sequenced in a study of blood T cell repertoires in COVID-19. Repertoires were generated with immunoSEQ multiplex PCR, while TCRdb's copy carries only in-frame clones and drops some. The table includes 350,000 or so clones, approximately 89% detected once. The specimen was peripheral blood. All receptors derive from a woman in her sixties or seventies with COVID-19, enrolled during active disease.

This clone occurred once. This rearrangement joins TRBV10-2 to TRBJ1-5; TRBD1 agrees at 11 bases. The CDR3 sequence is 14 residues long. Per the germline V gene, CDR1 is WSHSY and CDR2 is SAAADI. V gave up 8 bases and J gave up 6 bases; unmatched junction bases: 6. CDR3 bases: TGCGCCAGCCAAGGACAGGGGGCTCTTCAGCCCCAGCATTTT. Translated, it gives CASQGQGALQPQHF.

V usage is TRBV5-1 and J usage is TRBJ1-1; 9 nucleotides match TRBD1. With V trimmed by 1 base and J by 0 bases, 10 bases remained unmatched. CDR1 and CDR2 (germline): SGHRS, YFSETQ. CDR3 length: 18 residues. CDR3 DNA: TGCGCCAGCAGCTTGAGACCGGGACAGGGCCTTCTGAACACTGAAGCTTTCTTT. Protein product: CASSLRPGQGLLNTEAFF. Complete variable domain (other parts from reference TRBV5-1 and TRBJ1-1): KAGVTQTPRYLIKTRGQQVTLSCSPISGHRSVSWYQQTPGQGLQFLFEYFSETQRNKGNFPGRFSGRQFSNSRSEMNVSTLELGDSALYLCASSLRPGQGLLNTEAFFGQGTRLTVV.

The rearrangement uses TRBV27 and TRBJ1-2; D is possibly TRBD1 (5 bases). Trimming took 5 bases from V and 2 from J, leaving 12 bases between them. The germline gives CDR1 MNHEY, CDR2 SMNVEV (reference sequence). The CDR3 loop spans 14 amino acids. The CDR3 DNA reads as TGTGCCAGCAGTCCCTCGGGGGTCAACTATGGCTACACCTTC. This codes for CASSPSGVNYGYTF.

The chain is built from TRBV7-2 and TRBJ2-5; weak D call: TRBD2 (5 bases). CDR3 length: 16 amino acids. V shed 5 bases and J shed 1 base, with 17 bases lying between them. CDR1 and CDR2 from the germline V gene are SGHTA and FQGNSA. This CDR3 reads CASSPRRRGPQETQYF. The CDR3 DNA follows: TGTGCCAGCAGCCCGCGACGTCGAGGGCCCCAAGAGACCCAGTACTTC.

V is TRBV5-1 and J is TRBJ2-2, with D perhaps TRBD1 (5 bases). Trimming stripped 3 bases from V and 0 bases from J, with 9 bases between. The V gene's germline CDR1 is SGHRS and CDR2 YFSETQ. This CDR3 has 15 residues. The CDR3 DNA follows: TGCGCCAGCAGCTCCGACAGTTCGAACACCGGGGAGCTGTTTTTT. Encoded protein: CASSSDSSNTGELFF.

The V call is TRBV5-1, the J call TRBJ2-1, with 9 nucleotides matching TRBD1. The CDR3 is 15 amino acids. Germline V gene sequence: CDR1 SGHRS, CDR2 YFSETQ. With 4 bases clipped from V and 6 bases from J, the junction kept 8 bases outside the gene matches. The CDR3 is CASSPGQGRINEQFF. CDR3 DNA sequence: TGCGCCAGCAGCCCAGGACAGGGGAGGATCAATGAGCAGTTCTTC.

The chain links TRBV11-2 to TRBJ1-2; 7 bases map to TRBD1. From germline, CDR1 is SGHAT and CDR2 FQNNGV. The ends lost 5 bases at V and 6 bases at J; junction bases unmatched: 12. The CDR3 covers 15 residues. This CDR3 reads CASSLGGRGVDGYTF. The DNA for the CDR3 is TGTGCCAGCAGCCTTGGTGGCAGGGGGGTGGATGGCTACACCTTC.

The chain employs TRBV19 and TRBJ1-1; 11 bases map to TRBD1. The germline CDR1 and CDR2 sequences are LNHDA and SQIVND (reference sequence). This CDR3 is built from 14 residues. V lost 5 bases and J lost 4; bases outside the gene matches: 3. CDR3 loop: CASSPGQGGTEAFF. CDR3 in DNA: TGTGCCAGTAGTCCGGGACAGGGGGGCACTGAAGCTTTCTTT. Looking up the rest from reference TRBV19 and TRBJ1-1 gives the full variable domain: DGGITQSPKYLFRKEGQNVTLSCEQNLNHDAMYWYRQDPGQGLRLIYYSQIVNDFQKGDIAEGYSVSREKKESFPLTVTSAQKNPTAFYLCASSPGQGGTEAFFGQGTRLTVV.

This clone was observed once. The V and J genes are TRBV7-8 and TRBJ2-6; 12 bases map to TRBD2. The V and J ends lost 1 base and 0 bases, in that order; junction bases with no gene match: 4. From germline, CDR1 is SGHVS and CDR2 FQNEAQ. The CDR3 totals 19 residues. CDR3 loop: CASSLVLAGGSSGANVLTF. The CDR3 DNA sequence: TGTGCCAGCAGCTTAGTCCTAGCGGGGGGGAGCTCTGGGGCCAACGTCCTGACTTTC.

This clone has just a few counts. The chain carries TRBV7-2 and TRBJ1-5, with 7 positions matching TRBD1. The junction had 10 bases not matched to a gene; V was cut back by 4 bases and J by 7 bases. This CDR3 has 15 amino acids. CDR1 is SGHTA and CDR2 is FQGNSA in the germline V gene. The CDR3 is CASSSQTAGGQPQHF. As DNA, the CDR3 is TGTGCCAGCAGCTCTCAAACCGCAGGGGGACAGCCCCAGCATTTT.

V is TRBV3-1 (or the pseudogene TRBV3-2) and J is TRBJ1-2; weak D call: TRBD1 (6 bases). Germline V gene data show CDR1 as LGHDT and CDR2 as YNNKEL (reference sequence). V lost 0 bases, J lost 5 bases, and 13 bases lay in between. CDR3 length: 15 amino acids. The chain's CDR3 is CASSQDRGHQYGYTF. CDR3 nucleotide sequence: TGTGCCAGCAGCCAAGACAGGGGCCACCAGTATGGCTACACCTTC.

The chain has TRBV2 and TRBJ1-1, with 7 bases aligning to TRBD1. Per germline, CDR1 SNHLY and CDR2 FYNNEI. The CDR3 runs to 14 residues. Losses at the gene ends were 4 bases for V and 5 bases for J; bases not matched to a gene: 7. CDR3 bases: TGTGCCAGCAGTGGGACAGGTGGGGGGACTGAAGCTTTCTTT. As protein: CASSGTGGGTEAFF.

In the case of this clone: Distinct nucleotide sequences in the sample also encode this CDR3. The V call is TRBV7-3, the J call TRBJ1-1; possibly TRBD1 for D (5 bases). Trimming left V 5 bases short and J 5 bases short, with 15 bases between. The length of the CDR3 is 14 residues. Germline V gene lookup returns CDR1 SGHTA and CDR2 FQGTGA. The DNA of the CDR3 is TGTGCCAGCAGCCCCGACAGAGGAGGGACTGAAGCTTTCTTT. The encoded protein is CASSPDRGGTEAFF.

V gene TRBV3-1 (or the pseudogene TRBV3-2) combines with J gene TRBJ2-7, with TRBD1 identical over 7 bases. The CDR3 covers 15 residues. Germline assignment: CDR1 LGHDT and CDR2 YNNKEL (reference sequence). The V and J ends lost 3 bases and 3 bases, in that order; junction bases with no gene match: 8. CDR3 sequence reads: CASSHNDRAFYEQYF. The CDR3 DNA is TGTGCCAGCAGCCATAACGACAGGGCGTTCTACGAGCAGTACTTC.

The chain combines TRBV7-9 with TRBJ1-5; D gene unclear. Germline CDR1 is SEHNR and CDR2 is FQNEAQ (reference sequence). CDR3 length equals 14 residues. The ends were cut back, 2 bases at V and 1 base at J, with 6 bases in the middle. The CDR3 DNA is TGTGCCAGCAGCTTACTCGGGAGCAATCAGCCCCAGCATTTT. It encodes CASSLLGSNQPQHF.

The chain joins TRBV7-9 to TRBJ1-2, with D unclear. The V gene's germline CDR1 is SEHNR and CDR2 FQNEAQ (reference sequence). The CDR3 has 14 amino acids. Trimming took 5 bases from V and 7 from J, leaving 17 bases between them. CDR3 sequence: CASSLQSAEVGYTF. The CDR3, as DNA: TGTGCCAGCAGCCTTCAGTCGGCAGAGGTTGGCTACACCTTC.

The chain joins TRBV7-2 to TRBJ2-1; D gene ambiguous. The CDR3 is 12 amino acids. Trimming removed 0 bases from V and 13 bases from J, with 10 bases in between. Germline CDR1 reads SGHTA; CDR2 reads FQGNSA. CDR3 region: CASSLASTPQFF. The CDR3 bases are TGTGCCAGCAGCTTAGCGAGCACCCCACAGTTCTTC.

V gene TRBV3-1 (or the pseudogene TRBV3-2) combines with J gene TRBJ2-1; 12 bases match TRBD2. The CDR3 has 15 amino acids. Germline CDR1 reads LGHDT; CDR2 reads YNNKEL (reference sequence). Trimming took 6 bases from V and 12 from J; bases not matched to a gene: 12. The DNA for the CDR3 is TGTGCCAGCAGTCGTAAGACTAGCGGGGGAGTGGGGCAGTTCTTC. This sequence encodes CASSRKTSGGVGQFF.

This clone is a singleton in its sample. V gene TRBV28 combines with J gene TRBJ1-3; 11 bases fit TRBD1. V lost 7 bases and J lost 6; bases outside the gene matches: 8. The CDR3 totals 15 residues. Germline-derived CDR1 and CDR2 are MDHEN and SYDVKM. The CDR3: CASNPGDRGENTIYF. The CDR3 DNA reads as TGTGCCAGCAACCCCGGGGACAGGGGGGAAAACACCATATATTTT.

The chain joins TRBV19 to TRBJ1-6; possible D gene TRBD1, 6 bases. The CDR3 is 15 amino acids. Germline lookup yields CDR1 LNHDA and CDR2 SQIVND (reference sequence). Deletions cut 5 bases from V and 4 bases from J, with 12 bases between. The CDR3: CASSRRQGYNSPLHF. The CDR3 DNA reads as TGTGCCAGTAGTCGTAGGCAGGGGTATAATTCACCCCTCCACTTT.

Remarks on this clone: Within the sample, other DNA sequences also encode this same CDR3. In nucleotides, the CDR3 is TGTGCCAGCAGCCCTCCGGCAGGGGGCCTTCTCTACGAGCAGTACTTC. It encodes CASSPPAGGLLYEQYF. This sequence joins TRBV14 and TRBJ2-7; TRBD1 agrees at 8 bases. Germline V gene lookup returns CDR1 SGHDN and CDR2 FVKESK. Trimming took 4 bases from V and 3 from J; bases not matched to a gene: 11. The length of the CDR3 is 16 residues.

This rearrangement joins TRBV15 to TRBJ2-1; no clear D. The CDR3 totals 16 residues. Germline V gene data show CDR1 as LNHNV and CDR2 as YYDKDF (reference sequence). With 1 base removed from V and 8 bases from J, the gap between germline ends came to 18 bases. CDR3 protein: CATSRVRSAIPHEQFF. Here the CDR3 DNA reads TGTGCCACCAGCAGAGTTCGCAGCGCCATCCCCCATGAGCAGTTCTTC.

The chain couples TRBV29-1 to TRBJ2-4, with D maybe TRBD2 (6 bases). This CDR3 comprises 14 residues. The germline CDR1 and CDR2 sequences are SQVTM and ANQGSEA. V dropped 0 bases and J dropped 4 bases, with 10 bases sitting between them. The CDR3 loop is CSVEDSGVKNIQYF. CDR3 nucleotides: TGCAGCGTTGAAGATTCGGGGGTTAAAAACATTCAGTACTTC.

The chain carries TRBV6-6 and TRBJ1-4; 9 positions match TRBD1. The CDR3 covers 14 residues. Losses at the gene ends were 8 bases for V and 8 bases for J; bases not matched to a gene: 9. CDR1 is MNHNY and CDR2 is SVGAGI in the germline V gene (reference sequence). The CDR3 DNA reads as TGTGCCAGCGCCGGGACAGGGAATAACGAAAAACTGTTTTTT. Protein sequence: CASAGTGNNEKLFF.

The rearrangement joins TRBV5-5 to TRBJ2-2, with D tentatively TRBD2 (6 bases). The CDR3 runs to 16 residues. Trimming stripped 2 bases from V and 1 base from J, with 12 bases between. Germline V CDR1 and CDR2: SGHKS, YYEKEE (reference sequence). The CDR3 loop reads CASSFPGSGNTGELFF. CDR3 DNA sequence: TGTGCCAGCAGCTTCCCTGGTAGCGGGAACACCGGGGAGCTGTTTTTT. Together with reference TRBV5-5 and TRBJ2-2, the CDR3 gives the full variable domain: DAGVTQSPTHLIKTRGQQVTLRCSPISGHKSVSWYQQVLGQGPQFIFQYYEKEERGRGNFPDRFSARQFPNYSSELNVNALLLGDSALYLCASSFPGSGNTGELFFGEGSRLTVL.

The CDR3 DNA reads as TGTGCCACCAGTGATGGCTCCCGGGTAAACAATGAGCAGTTCTTC. Protein: CATSDGSRVNNEQFF. V is TRBV24-1 and J is TRBJ2-1; D remains ambiguous. Germline V gives CDR1 KGHDR, CDR2 SFDVKD. The CDR3 covers 15 residues. V shed 3 bases and J shed 5 bases, with 13 bases lying between them.

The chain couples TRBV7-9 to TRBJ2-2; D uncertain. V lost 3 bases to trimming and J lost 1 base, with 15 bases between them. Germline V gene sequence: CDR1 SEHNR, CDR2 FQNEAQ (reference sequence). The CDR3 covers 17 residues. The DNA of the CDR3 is TGTGCCAGCAGCTTCTTCATGAACAGTCGGAACACCGGGGAGCTGTTTTTT. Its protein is CASSFFMNSRNTGELFF.